The 32 T cell receptor beta chains below were found in one sample sequenced in a study of blood T cell repertoires in COVID-19 (dated by TCRdb to about 2020). Library preparation was by the immunoSEQ multiplex PCR assay. TCRdb took this table from immuneACCESS and kept in-frame rearrangements with V and J called. Such tables lack part of the clones; where checked against another copy, unresolved V genes explain under half of the gap, and the rest is unexplained. In this sample the table shows 250,000 to 350,000 clones, roughly nine tenths of which occur a single time. In total, the top ten clones hold roughly 2.4% of the sample. Sequenced input: peripheral blood. Source of these receptors: a woman aged 45-65 years who had recovered from COVID-19.

With regard to this clone: Other DNA sequences in this sample translate to the same CDR3. The chain links TRBV3-1 (or the pseudogene TRBV3-2) to TRBJ1-1, with 8 bases identical to TRBD1. J gave up 3 bases and V 4 bases, and 7 bases lay outside the gene matches. The CDR3 totals 15 residues. Germline V gene lookup returns CDR1 LGHDT and CDR2 YNNKEL (reference sequence). The CDR3 sequence: CASSLGQGEDTEAFF. In nucleotides, the CDR3 is TGTGCCAGCAGCCTCGGACAGGGAGAGGACACTGAAGCTTTCTTT.

This clone appeared a single time. The rearrangement links TRBV5-1 to TRBJ1-2; D remains ambiguous. The CDR3 is 14 amino acids. Germline V lookup: CDR1 SGHRS, CDR2 YFSETQ. Trimming stripped 4 bases from V and 2 bases from J, with 12 bases between. For the CDR3, the DNA is TGCGCCAGCAGCCCTCTAACCCCCAACTATGGCTACACCTTC. Translation gives CASSPLTPNYGYTF.

The CDR3 nucleotides are TGTGCCATCAGTAAAAACAGGGGAGACCAAGAGACCCAGTACTTC. It encodes CAISKNRGDQETQYF. This chain links TRBV10-3 with TRBJ2-5, with TRBD1 identical over 7 bases. The CDR3 consists of 15 residues. Per germline, CDR1 ENHRY and CDR2 SYGVKD. Trimming removed 5 bases from V and 0 bases from J; junction bases left unmatched: 6.

The chain recombines TRBV6-5 with TRBJ2-7, with a tentative D call TRBD2 (5 bases). The CDR3 has 14 amino acids. Trimming left V 6 bases short and J 0 bases short, with 12 bases between. Germline assignment: CDR1 MNHEY and CDR2 SVGAGI. The CDR3 coding sequence is TGTGCCAGCAGAGGTGAGGGTAGCTCCTACGAGCAGTACTTC. Encoded protein: CASRGEGSSYEQYF.

This clone was observed a few times. The chain couples TRBV21-1 to TRBJ1-2; no DNA check was done on the table's D call, TRBD1. TRBV21-1 is a recognized pseudogene. This CDR3 region has 13 residues. As DNA, the CDR3 is TGTGCCAGCACTTACAGGGTAAACTATGGCTACACCTTC. It translates to CASTYRVNYGYTF.

The chain is built from TRBV28 and TRBJ1-2; D is possibly TRBD1 (6 bases). This CDR3 is built from 15 residues. V was pared by 2 bases and J by 2 bases, with 12 bases between. The germline gives CDR1 MDHEN, CDR2 SYDVKM. This CDR3 is CASSLGGATNYGYTF. CDR3 sequence (DNA): TGTGCCAGCAGTTTAGGGGGGGCAACAAACTATGGCTACACCTTC.

V gene TRBV5-1 combines with J gene TRBJ2-3, with 8 bases lining up with TRBD1. The CDR3 is 14 residues long. With V trimmed by 9 bases and J by 2 bases, 8 bases remained unmatched. Germline V gene data show CDR1 as SGHRS and CDR2 as YFSETQ. CDR3 loop: CATRDRKITDTQYF. In nucleotides, the CDR3 is TGCGCCACCAGGGACAGGAAGATCACAGATACGCAGTATTTT.

V usage is TRBV6-6 and J usage is TRBJ2-7; the match to TRBD2 covers 12 bases. After removal of 7 bases from V and 7 bases from J, the junction contained 8 bases not matched to a gene. CDR3 length: 14 residues. Germline CDR1 MNHNY, CDR2 SVGAGI (reference sequence). DNA for the CDR3: TGTGCCAGCATGGAGACTAGCGGGAGCGGGGAGCAGTACTTC. It encodes CASMETSGSGEQYF.

In this sample, this clone turned up once. The gene calls are TRBV25-1 and TRBJ2-6, with a possible D match to TRBD1 (5 bases). Germline V gene lookup returns CDR1 MGHDK and CDR2 SYGVNS. The CDR3 loop spans 15 amino acids. V dropped 2 bases and J dropped 4 bases, with 9 bases sitting between them. This chain's CDR3 is CASSEMGPGANVLTF. DNA of the CDR3: TGTGCCAGCAGTGAAATGGGGCCCGGGGCCAACGTCCTGACTTTC. The full variable domain, rest sourced from reference TRBV25-1 and TRBJ2-6, is EADIYQTPRYLVIGTGKKITLECSQTMGHDKMYWYQQDPGMELHLIHYSYGVNSTEKGDLSSESTVSRIRTEHFPLTLESARPSHTSQYLCASSEMGPGANVLTFGAGSRLTVL.

This clone turned up a few times. This chain connects TRBV5-8 to TRBJ2-1; D is undetermined. There are 17 residues in the CDR3. Germline CDR1 SGHTS, CDR2 YDEGEE. V lost 0 bases and J lost 0, with 13 bases in between. CDR3 sequence (DNA): TGTGCCAGCAGCTTGGTCGGTGTGTCCATCTCCTACAATGAGCAGTTCTTC. This sequence encodes CASSLVGVSISYNEQFF.

The count of this clone is one. The rearrangement links TRBV7-2 to TRBJ1-2; weak D call: TRBD1 (6 bases). The CDR3 extends over 13 amino acids. The V gene's germline CDR1 is SGHTA and CDR2 FQGNSA. Trimming removed 3 bases at V and 4 bases at J, with 9 bases between. The CDR3 DNA reads TGTGCCAGCAGCTTCCGGGACATCTATGGCTACACCTTC. This gives the protein CASSFRDIYGYTF.

This clone was detected once. The rearrangement links TRBV6-5 to TRBJ1-1, with 12 bases aligning to TRBD1. The CDR3 spans 14 residues. With V trimmed by 9 bases and J by 6 bases, 8 bases remained unmatched. Germline loops: CDR1 MNHEY, CDR2 SVGAGI. CDR3 coding DNA: TGTGCCAGTAATTGGGACAGGGGGCAATCTGAAGCTTTCTTT. Its translation is CASNWDRGQSEAFF.

The gene calls are TRBV7-2 and TRBJ2-1; D is perhaps TRBD1 (5 bases). V lost 5 bases and J 15 bases, leaving 20 bases between the germline ends. From germline, CDR1 is SGHTA and CDR2 FQGNSA. The CDR3 has 13 amino acids. The CDR3, as DNA: TGTGCCAGCAGCGCGGACCGGCAGGGCGCATGGTTCTTC. Its translation: CASSADRQGAWFF.

DNA for the CDR3: TGTGCCAGCAGGGCCAATTCACCCCTCCACTTT. Translation: CASRANSPLHF. The rearrangement links TRBV28 to TRBJ1-6; D not resolved. The CDR3 runs 11 residues. Trimming took off 6 bases at V and 7 bases at J, with 4 bases between the two ends. CDR1 MDHEN and CDR2 SYDVKM come from the germline V gene. The whole variable domain, filled in from reference TRBV28 and TRBJ1-6, reads DVKVTQSSRYLVKRTGEKVFLECVQDMDHENMFWYRQDPGLGLRLIYFSYDVKMKEKGDIPEGYSVSREKKERFSLILESASTNQTSMYLCASRANSPLHFGNGTRLTVT.

J is TRBJ1-1 and V is TRBV5-1; TRBD1 might be the D (5 bases). The CDR3 spans 15 residues. CDR1 SGHRS and CDR2 YFSETQ come from the germline V gene. Trimming removed 0 bases from V and 4 bases from J, with 13 bases in between. The CDR3 loop reads CASSLAGRVGTEAFF. CDR3 nucleotide sequence: TGCGCCAGCAGCTTGGCCGGCAGGGTGGGCACTGAAGCTTTCTTT. Supplemented by reference TRBV5-1 and TRBJ1-1, the full variable domain reads KAGVTQTPRYLIKTRGQQVTLSCSPISGHRSVSWYQQTPGQGLQFLFEYFSETQRNKGNFPGRFSGRQFSNSRSEMNVSTLELGDSALYLCASSLAGRVGTEAFFGQGTRLTVV.

The V gene is TRBV11-3, the J gene TRBJ2-1; 9 bases are shared with TRBD1. Unmatched junction bases numbered 7, after V lost 4 bases and J lost 6 bases. Per the germline V gene, CDR1 is SGHNT and CDR2 is YENEEA. This CDR3 comprises 15 residues. This chain's CDR3 is CASSSGQGLFNEQFF. For the CDR3, the DNA is TGTGCCAGCAGCTCGGGACAGGGTTTATTCAATGAGCAGTTCTTC.

The J gene is TRBJ1-1, the V gene TRBV27; D may be TRBD1 (6 bases). The CDR3 consists of 13 residues. Looked up from germline, CDR1 is MNHEY and CDR2 is SMNVEV (reference sequence). V was cut by 6 bases and J by 3 bases, with 11 bases left in between. For the CDR3, the DNA is TGTGCCAGCAGGAGACAGGCGGACACTGAAGCTTTCTTT. It codes for CASRRQADTEAFF.

The rearrangement uses TRBV11-2 and TRBJ2-3, with D maybe TRBD2 (6 bases). The length of the CDR3 is 15 residues. Trimming shortened V by 4 bases and J by 1 base, and 12 bases separated the two germline ends. The germline V gene has CDR1 SGHAT and CDR2 FQNNGV. The CDR3 sequence is CASSSPGVGTDTQYF. In DNA, the CDR3 is TGTGCCAGCAGCTCTCCGGGGGTAGGCACAGATACGCAGTATTTT.

This chain links TRBV5-1 with TRBJ2-1; 7 positions agree with TRBD2. Germline lookup yields CDR1 SGHRS and CDR2 YFSETQ. J gave up 5 bases and V 4 bases, and 15 bases lay outside the gene matches. This CDR3 contains 17 residues. The CDR3 sequence: CASSHRLGGGPHNEQFF. The CDR3 region has the DNA TGCGCCAGCAGCCACCGACTGGGCGGGGGACCCCACAATGAGCAGTTCTTC.

The chain links TRBV7-2 to TRBJ1-5; D not resolved. Trimming cost V 7 bases and J 0 bases, with 10 bases left between them. Germline V gives CDR1 SGHTA, CDR2 FQGNSA. The length of the CDR3 is 14 residues. The CDR3 DNA reads as TGTGCCAGCAAAAGGCCGGGTAGCAATCAGCCCCAGCATTTT. This gives the protein CASKRPGSNQPQHF.

Here the CDR3 reads CASSIDSGLNYGYTF. Here the CDR3 DNA reads TGTGCCAGTAGTATAGACTCAGGGCTGAACTATGGCTACACCTTC. The chain is built from TRBV19 and TRBJ1-2; a possible D gene is TRBD1 (5 bases). V gave up 0 bases and J gave up 2 bases, with 10 bases separating them. Germline CDR1 and CDR2: LNHDA and SQIVND (reference sequence). CDR3 length equals 15 residues.

V gene TRBV28 combines with J gene TRBJ1-3; TRBD1 agrees at 7 bases. Germline loops: CDR1 MDHEN, CDR2 SYDVKM. The CDR3 has 19 residues. V shed 7 bases and J 3 bases; nucleotides not matched to a gene: 21. In DNA form, the CDR3 reads TGTGCCAGCACCTTTCTCGGTCAACCACAGGGGTTGAATGGAAACACCATATATTTT. It codes for CASTFLGQPQGLNGNTIYF.

V gene TRBV6-2 or TRBV6-3 combines with J gene TRBJ2-7, with 8 nucleotides matching TRBD2. The length of the CDR3 is 12 residues. The germline CDR1 and CDR2 sequences are MNHEY and SVGEGT. Losses at the gene ends were 5 bases for V and 5 bases for J; bases not matched to a gene: 2. In DNA form, the CDR3 reads TGTGCCAGCAGTCTACTAGCGGACGAGCAGTACTTC. It encodes CASSLLADEQYF.

The chain's CDR3 is CASSLWATYAYGYTF. In DNA form, the CDR3 reads TGTGCCAGTAGCTTGTGGGCGACGTACGCCTATGGCTACACCTTC. This chain joins TRBV19 and TRBJ1-2, with no clear D. Germline lookup yields CDR1 LNHDA and CDR2 SQIVND (reference sequence). This CDR3 is built from 15 residues. V lost 6 bases to trimming and J lost 4 bases, with 18 bases between them.

This clone was found once. The chain is built from TRBV4-3 and TRBJ1-4; 8 bases are a match to TRBD1. The CDR3 covers 15 residues. The trim removed 1 base at V and 7 bases at J, leaving 5 bases unmatched. Germline V gene sequence: CDR1 LGHNA, CDR2 YSLEER. The CDR3 loop reads CASSQVRQGSEKLFF. The CDR3 coding sequence is TGCGCCAGCAGCCAAGTTCGACAGGGGAGTGAAAAACTGTTTTTT.

The chain uses TRBV4-3 and TRBJ2-7, with 8 nucleotides matching TRBD1. Looked up from germline, CDR1 is LGHNA and CDR2 is YSLEER. The CDR3 loop spans 16 amino acids. V lost 3 bases, J lost 2 bases, and 9 bases stayed unmatched. The chain's CDR3 is CASSHDSGGTTYEQYF. The CDR3 bases are TGCGCCAGCAGCCACGACTCAGGGGGCACTACCTACGAGCAGTACTTC.

The chain couples TRBV19 to TRBJ1-2; D remains ambiguous. CDR1 is LNHDA, CDR2 SQIVND, per germline (reference sequence). V lost 7 bases to trimming and J lost 6 bases, with 9 bases between them. The CDR3 extends over 11 amino acids. CDR3 in amino acids: CASKEAHGYTF. The CDR3 region has the DNA TGTGCCAGTAAAGAGGCCCATGGCTACACCTTC.

The rearrangement joins TRBV27 to TRBJ1-5; D might be TRBD1 (6 bases). The CDR3 contains 17 residues. Germline V gives CDR1 MNHEY, CDR2 SMNVEV (reference sequence). The V end lost 6 bases, the J end lost 1 base, and 19 bases lay between the germline ends. CDR3 sequence: CASSNLQGIRSNQPQHF. DNA of the CDR3: TGTGCCAGCAGCAATTTACAGGGAATTAGGAGCAATCAGCCCCAGCATTTT.

The rearrangement uses TRBV1 and TRBJ1-1; TRBD1, the table's D call, lacks a check against the DNA. TRBV1 has pseudogene status. The CDR3 is made up of 18 amino acids. Here the CDR3 DNA reads TGCACCAGCAGCCAAGATCGCCGGGACAGGGGGCCGAACACTGAAGCTTTCTTT. It codes for CTSSQDRRDRGPNTEAFF.

This chain uses TRBV6-1 with TRBJ2-4; D is perhaps TRBD1 (7 bases). Germline assignment: CDR1 MNHNS and CDR2 SASEGT. The V end lost 2 bases, the J end lost 0 bases, and 8 bases lay between the germline ends. The CDR3 has 15 amino acids. For the CDR3, the DNA is TGTGCCAGCAGTGAACAGGGGGGAGCCAAAAACATTCAGTACTTC. Its translation: CASSEQGGAKNIQYF.

This clone was recorded only once. The gene calls are TRBV5-1 and TRBJ1-5; perhaps TRBD1 as D (6 bases). The CDR3 has 14 residues. The V and J ends lost 0 bases and 6 bases respectively, with 10 bases between them. Germline assignment: CDR1 SGHRS and CDR2 YFSETQ. CDR3 nucleotide sequence: TGCGCCAGCAGCTTGGAACAGGGTGTTCAGCCCCAGCATTTT. Protein: CASSLEQGVQPQHF. Complete variable domain (other parts from reference TRBV5-1 and TRBJ1-5): KAGVTQTPRYLIKTRGQQVTLSCSPISGHRSVSWYQQTPGQGLQFLFEYFSETQRNKGNFPGRFSGRQFSNSRSEMNVSTLELGDSALYLCASSLEQGVQPQHFGDGTRLSIL.

This chain uses TRBV2 with TRBJ2-5, with 13 bases identical to TRBD2. The germline V gene encodes CDR1 SNHLY and CDR2 FYNNEI. Trimming removed 5 bases from V and 1 base from J; junction bases left unmatched: 7. The CDR3 is 17 residues long. The CDR3 DNA sequence: TGTGCCAGCAGTCCGGGGACTAGCGGGATACGCCAAGAGACCCAGTACTTC. Amino acid sequence: CASSPGTSGIRQETQYF.